This T cell receptor (beta chain) comes out of a study of T-cell reconstitution after alpha-beta-depleted transplantation in children. Study results and caveats: There were reportedly several hundred expanded graft clones from which alpha-beta T cells came about two months after transplant. Once a year had passed after transplant, T-cell counts and diversity came mostly from newly produced T cells. Recipient T cells and thymic progenitors that survived gave rise to the high TCRbeta diversity observed at day 60 in some patients.

V lost 6 bases to trimming and J lost 0 bases, with 10 bases between them. The CDR3 length is 14 residues. Germline CDR1 is SGHRS and CDR2 is YFSETQ. A word on this clonotype: The antigen is undetermined.

Using unique molecular identifiers, the investigators prepared the TCRbeta library. TCRdb re-analysed the PCR reads in MiXCR, keeping a single row per CDR3 protein. This table holds 60,000 to 85,000 distinct CDR3 sequences, approximately 18% found once. The TCR sequence derives from a male patient between 2 and 9 years old who had a stem cell transplant for acute lymphoblastic leukemia, so the T cells may come from the graft donor. The input for sequencing was PBMCs, mostly from graft donor cells, taken 360 days after TCRalphabeta/CD19-depleted stem cell transplant. The V and J genes are TRBV5-1 and TRBJ1-3, with D unclear. The CDR3 nucleotides are TGCGCCAGCAAACAGCTGTTCTCTGGAAACACCATATATTTT. It translates to CASKQLFSGNTIYF.